Below, 26 T cell receptor beta chains from the same sample are listed, as sequenced in a study of identifying expanded T cells in peripheral blood. The method was immunoSEQ multiplex PCR; TCRdb's version includes in-frame clones alone and lacks a portion of them. The sample holds 85,000 to 95,000 clones, about 90% seen once. Sequenced input: blood. The receptor source for this set is a person aged 18 to 75 in good health.

The rearrangement links TRBV4-2 to TRBJ2-7; D gene uncertain. The CDR3 has 15 amino acids. Trimming removed 1 base at V and 1 base at J, with 11 bases between. Germline V CDR1 and CDR2: LGHNA, YNFKEQ. DNA for the CDR3: TGTGCCAGCAGCCAAGTCATACGAGATTCCTACGAGCAGTACTTC. This codes for CASSQVIRDSYEQYF.

Of note for this clone: At one boundary the junction diverges from the germline segment, which might be a read error. The chain's CDR3 is CASSFSQTAELFF. The CDR3 DNA sequence: TGTGCCAGCAGTTTCTCACAGACCGCGGAGCTGTTTTTT. The V gene is TRBV27, the J gene TRBJ2-2; D not certain. CDR3 length equals 13 residues. Germline values: CDR1 MNHEY, CDR2 SMNVEV (reference sequence).

The V gene is TRBV2, the J gene TRBJ2-7; no reliable D call. In germline, CDR1 is SNHLY, CDR2 FYNNEI. V was pared by 2 bases and J by 5 bases, with 4 bases between. This CDR3 region has 11 residues. In DNA form, the CDR3 reads TGTGCCAGCAGTGAATTGGACGAGCAGTACTTC. Amino acid sequence: CASSELDEQYF.

The J gene is TRBJ2-1, the V gene TRBV4-2; 12 nucleotides agree with TRBD2. In germline, CDR1 is LGHNA, CDR2 YNFKEQ. J was trimmed by 10 bases and V by 1 base; bases with no gene match: 8. CDR3 length: 16 amino acids. This CDR3 reads CASSQVPTSGGREQFF. For the CDR3, the DNA is TGTGCCAGCAGCCAAGTTCCGACTAGCGGGGGAAGAGAGCAGTTCTTC.

This clone appeared a single time. This chain uses TRBV30 with TRBJ1-2; the D is unclear. There are 14 residues in the CDR3. V gave up 3 bases and J gave up 2 bases, with 13 bases separating them. CDR1 and CDR2 (germline): GTSNPN, SVGIG (reference sequence). The DNA of the CDR3 is TGTGCCTGGAGGGGTGAGGGCATAAACTATGGCTACACCTTC. This encodes CAWRGEGINYGYTF.

As for this clone: A much larger clone is a single base away; this may be a read error. The chain has TRBV6-4 and TRBJ2-3, with D maybe TRBD2 (6 bases). Germline V lookup: CDR1 MRHNA, CDR2 SNTAGT. The CDR3 totals 14 residues. Trimming left V 2 bases short and J 0 bases short, with 6 bases between. The CDR3 nucleotides read TGTGCCAGCAGTGACGGGACTAGCACAGATACGCAGTATTTT. Amino acid sequence: CASSDGTSTDTQYF.

In its sample, this clone was seen a few times. The V call is TRBV19, the J call TRBJ1-5; D unresolved. Germline V CDR1 and CDR2: LNHDA, SQIVND (reference sequence). The CDR3 length is 15 residues. The germline V and J ends were trimmed by 5 bases and 2 bases, with 13 bases remaining between them. Here the CDR3 reads CASSPTVEGNQPQHF. The CDR3 nucleotides read TGTGCCAGTAGTCCCACGGTCGAGGGCAATCAGCCCCAGCATTTT.

V and J are TRBV5-1 and TRBJ2-2, with TRBD2 identical over 8 bases. V lost 4 bases to trimming and J lost 4 bases; unmatched junction nucleotides: 12. Germline V gene lookup returns CDR1 SGHRS and CDR2 YFSETQ. This CDR3 is 17 amino acids long. The CDR3 spells CASSRPRSGEGTGELFF. The CDR3 bases are TGCGCCAGCAGCCGACCCCGTAGCGGGGAGGGCACCGGGGAGCTGTTTTTT.

The rearrangement links TRBV9 to TRBJ2-5; D gene unclear. Between the trimmed V and J ends, which lost 5 bases and 3 bases, there was a span of 14 bases. The CDR3 loop spans 14 amino acids. Germline V gene sequence: CDR1 SGDLS, CDR2 YYNGEE. DNA for the CDR3: TGTGCCAGCAGTTCGGCGGCTCTTGAAGAGACCCAGTACTTC. Encoded protein: CASSSAALEETQYF.

V and J are TRBV2 and TRBJ2-1; TRBD1 agrees at 8 bases. Germline V gives CDR1 SNHLY, CDR2 FYNNEI. V trimming: 9 bases; J trimming: 0 bases; junction bases outside the gene matches: 7. The CDR3 totals 15 residues. CDR3 loop: CASGRDRSSYNEQFF. In DNA, the CDR3 is TGTGCCAGTGGCCGGGACAGGAGCTCCTACAATGAGCAGTTCTTC.

The V call is TRBV19, the J call TRBJ2-7; 9 bases agree with TRBD1. The CDR3 has 14 residues. From germline, CDR1 is LNHDA and CDR2 SQIVND (reference sequence). The ends lost 2 bases at V and 6 bases at J; junction bases unmatched: 5. DNA for the CDR3: TGTGCCAGTAGTATATTGGGACAGGGAGGCGAGCAGTACTTC. Protein product: CASSILGQGGEQYF.

J is TRBJ2-5 and V is TRBV28; no clear D gene. The germline V gene encodes CDR1 MDHEN and CDR2 SYDVKM. V lost 5 bases and J 2 bases, leaving 18 bases between the germline ends. The CDR3 is 16 residues long. As DNA, the CDR3 is TGTGCCAGCAGTCCCTCGGGTAGGTTGGCGCAAGAGACCCAGTACTTC. This translates into CASSPSGRLAQETQYF.

This rearrangement joins TRBV6-5 to TRBJ2-7; 8 bases agree with TRBD2. The CDR3 consists of 15 residues. J was trimmed by 6 bases and V by 0 bases; bases with no gene match: 7. Germline V lookup: CDR1 MNHEY, CDR2 SVGAGI. The CDR3 region is CASSYSGRLAGEQYF. Here the CDR3 DNA reads TGTGCCAGCAGTTACTCGGGGAGGCTAGCGGGCGAGCAGTACTTC.

The V gene is TRBV7-9, the J gene TRBJ1-2; tentative D call: TRBD1 (5 bases). The CDR3 extends over 13 amino acids. CDR1 is SEHNR and CDR2 is FQNEAQ in the germline V gene (reference sequence). V shed 1 base and J shed 8 bases, with 11 bases lying between them. The CDR3 nucleotides are TGTGCCAGCAGCTTAGGACAGTATCAAGGCTACACCTTC. Translating gives CASSLGQYQGYTF. Full variable domain (missing parts from reference TRBV7-9 and TRBJ1-2): DTGVSQNPRHKITKRGQNVTFRCDPISEHNRLYWYRQTLGQGPEFLTYFQNEAQLEKSRLLSDRFSAERPKGSFSTLEIQRTEQGDSAMYLCASSLGQYQGYTFGSGTRLTVV.

The gene calls are TRBV28 and TRBJ2-2, with TRBD2 matching 10 bases. After removal of 6 bases from V and 5 bases from J, the junction contained 6 bases not matched to a gene. CDR1 and CDR2 from the germline V gene are MDHEN and SYDVKM. The CDR3 is 15 residues long. The DNA for the CDR3 is TGTGCCAGCAGAACCGGGACTAGCGTAACCGGGGAGCTGTTTTTT. As protein: CASRTGTSVTGELFF.

V is TRBV11-2 and J is TRBJ2-7, with D perhaps TRBD1 (5 bases). The V and J ends lost 4 bases and 1 base respectively, with 14 bases between them. CDR1 is SGHAT and CDR2 is FQNNGV in the germline V gene. This CDR3 is 15 amino acids long. The CDR3 bases are TGTGCCAGCAGCTCTAAGACAGTAAAGTCCTACGAGCAGTACTTC. Protein sequence: CASSSKTVKSYEQYF.

The V call is TRBV6-1, the J call TRBJ2-7, with TRBD2 matching 9 bases. The V segment lost 2 bases and the J segment 1 base; nucleotides outside the gene matches: 3. The CDR3 runs to 15 residues. Germline V gives CDR1 MNHNS, CDR2 SASEGT. DNA for the CDR3: TGTGCCAGCAGTGAAAGTAGCGGGGGATCCTACGAGCAGTACTTC. This sequence encodes CASSESSGGSYEQYF.

The CDR3 here is CASSLDRSSGNTIYF. CDR3 sequence (DNA): TGTGCCAGCAGTTTAGACAGAAGCTCTGGAAACACCATATATTTT. The chain combines TRBV28 with TRBJ1-3; weak D call: TRBD1 (5 bases). Germline V gives CDR1 MDHEN, CDR2 SYDVKM. V was pared by 2 bases and J by 0 bases, with 8 bases between. The CDR3 spans 15 residues. Combining the CDR3 with reference TRBV28 and TRBJ1-3 gives the whole variable domain DVKVTQSSRYLVKRTGEKVFLECVQDMDHENMFWYRQDPGLGLRLIYFSYDVKMKEKGDIPEGYSVSREKKERFSLILESASTNQTSMYLCASSLDRSSGNTIYFGEGSWLTVV.

The rearrangement uses TRBV11-1 and TRBJ1-3; D might be TRBD1 (5 bases). V was trimmed by 5 bases and J by 0 bases, leaving 11 bases between them. CDR1 is SGHAT, CDR2 FQDESV, per germline (reference sequence). There are 15 residues in the CDR3. The CDR3: CASSRGTVSGNTIYF. In nucleotides, the CDR3 is TGTGCCAGCAGCCGAGGGACTGTCTCTGGAAACACCATATATTTT.

V gene TRBV2 combines with J gene TRBJ2-3, with 14 nucleotides matching TRBD2. J gave up 2 bases and V 6 bases, and 16 bases lay outside the gene matches. CDR3 size: 20 residues. Germline-derived CDR1 and CDR2 are SNHLY and FYNNEI. The CDR3 region is CASRGLLVGTSGSPTDTQYF. The CDR3 nucleotides read TGTGCCAGCAGGGGTCTCCTGGTCGGGACTAGCGGGAGTCCCACAGATACGCAGTATTTT.

The chain couples TRBV29-1 to TRBJ1-2, with a possible D match to TRBD1 (6 bases). Per germline, CDR1 SQVTM and CDR2 ANQGSEA. Trimming pared 7 bases from V and 5 bases from J, leaving 14 bases between. The CDR3 consists of 12 residues. The CDR3 region is CSGLRDNYGYTF. CDR3 DNA sequence: TGCAGCGGACTTCGGGACAATTATGGCTACACCTTC.

The V call is TRBV6-5, the J call TRBJ1-1; TRBD1 might be the D (6 bases). The CDR3 covers 16 residues. V lost 4 bases to trimming and J lost 3 bases, with 18 bases between them. Looked up from germline, CDR1 is MNHEY and CDR2 is SVGAGI. CDR3 sequence (DNA): TGTGCCAGCAGTTCGGACAGCAGGGGAAGGTACACTGAAGCTTTCTTT. This gives the protein CASSSDSRGRYTEAFF.

Only one count was recorded for this clone. This chain joins TRBV9 and TRBJ2-7; tentatively, D is TRBD2 (6 bases). CDR1 is SGDLS and CDR2 is YYNGEE in the germline V gene. CDR3 size: 14 residues. Trimming left V 4 bases short and J 7 bases short, with 18 bases between. CDR3 nucleotide sequence: TGTGCCAGCAGCCCCAGCGGGTCCCGGGGGGAGCAGTACTTC. The encoded protein is CASSPSGSRGEQYF.

A few counts support this clone. Other DNA sequences in the sample encode the same CDR3. The chain carries TRBV29-1 and TRBJ2-7; 12 bases match TRBD2. J was trimmed by 0 bases and V by 4 bases; bases with no gene match: 7. The germline V gene encodes CDR1 SQVTM and CDR2 ANQGSEA. The CDR3 has 16 amino acids. As DNA, the CDR3 is TGCAGCGTTGCCAGACTAGCGGGAGTGCCCTCCTACGAGCAGTACTTC. It codes for CSVARLAGVPSYEQYF.

This clone has only a few counts. This sequence joins TRBV30 and TRBJ2-5; D is perhaps TRBD1 or TRBD2 (6 bases each). Trimming pared 5 bases from V and 4 bases from J, leaving 20 bases between. The CDR3 spans 15 residues. Per germline, CDR1 GTSNPN and CDR2 SVGIG (reference sequence). CDR3: CAWGGGQRALETQYF. In DNA, the CDR3 is TGTGCCTGGGGGGGAGGACAGCGGGCCTTAGAGACCCAGTACTTC.

The chain carries TRBV4-1 and TRBJ1-2; TRBD1 is a possible D gene (5 bases). The germline V gene encodes CDR1 MGHRA and CDR2 YSYEKL. Deletions cut 3 bases from V and 2 bases from J, with 10 bases between. The CDR3 runs to 14 residues. The CDR3 coding sequence is TGCGCCAGCAGCCACCAGACAGCGAACTATGGCTACACCTTC. Translating it yields CASSHQTANYGYTF.